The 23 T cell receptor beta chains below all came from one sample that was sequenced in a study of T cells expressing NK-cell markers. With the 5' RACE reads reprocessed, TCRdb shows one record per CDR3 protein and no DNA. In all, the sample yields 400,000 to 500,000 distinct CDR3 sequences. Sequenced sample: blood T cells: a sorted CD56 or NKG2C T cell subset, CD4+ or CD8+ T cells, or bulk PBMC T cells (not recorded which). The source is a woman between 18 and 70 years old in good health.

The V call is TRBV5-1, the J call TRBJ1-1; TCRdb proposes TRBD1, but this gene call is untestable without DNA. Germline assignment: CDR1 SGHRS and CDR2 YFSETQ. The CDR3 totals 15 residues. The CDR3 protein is CASSSDRAWNTEAFF.

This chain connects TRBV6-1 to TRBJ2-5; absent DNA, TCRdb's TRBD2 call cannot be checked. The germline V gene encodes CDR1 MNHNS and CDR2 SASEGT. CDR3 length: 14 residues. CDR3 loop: CATTWGPTKETQYF.

The CDR3 loop is CASSPAPEAQYF. The rearrangement links TRBV3-1 to TRBJ2-3. Looked up from germline, CDR1 is LGHDT and CDR2 is YNNKEL (reference sequence). The CDR3 has 12 residues.

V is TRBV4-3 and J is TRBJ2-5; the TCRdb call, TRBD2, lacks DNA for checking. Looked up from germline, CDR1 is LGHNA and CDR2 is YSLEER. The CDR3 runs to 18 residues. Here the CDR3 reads CASSRGTSGGSRQETQYF.

CDR3 amino acids: CASSYSGYRNTEAFF. This sequence joins TRBV6-5 and TRBJ1-1. Germline V gene sequence: CDR1 MNHEY, CDR2 SVGAGI. CDR3 size: 15 residues.

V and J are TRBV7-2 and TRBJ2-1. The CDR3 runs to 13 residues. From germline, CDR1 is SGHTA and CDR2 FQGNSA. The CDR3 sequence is CASSFSGENEQFF.

CDR3 protein: CSATLVAASYNEQFF. The rearrangement uses TRBV29-1 and TRBJ2-1; TCRdb lists TRBD2, though no DNA is available to test this call. The CDR3 sequence is 15 residues long. The germline CDR1 and CDR2 sequences are SQVTM and ANQGSEA.

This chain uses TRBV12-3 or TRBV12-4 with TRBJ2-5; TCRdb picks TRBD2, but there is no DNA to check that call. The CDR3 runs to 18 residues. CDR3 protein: CASSLSQLAGKRRETQYF.

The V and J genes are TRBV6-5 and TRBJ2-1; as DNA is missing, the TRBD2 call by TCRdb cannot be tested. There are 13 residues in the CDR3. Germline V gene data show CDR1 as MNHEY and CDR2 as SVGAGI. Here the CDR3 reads CASSYRSSGGEFF.

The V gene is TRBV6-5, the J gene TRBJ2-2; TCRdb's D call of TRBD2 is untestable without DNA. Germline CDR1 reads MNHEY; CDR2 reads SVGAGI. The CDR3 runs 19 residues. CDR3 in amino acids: CASSYEERNLNSNTGELFF.

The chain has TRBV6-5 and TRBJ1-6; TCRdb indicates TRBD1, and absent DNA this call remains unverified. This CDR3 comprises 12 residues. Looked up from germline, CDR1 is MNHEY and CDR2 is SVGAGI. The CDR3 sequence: CASRQGDSPLHF.

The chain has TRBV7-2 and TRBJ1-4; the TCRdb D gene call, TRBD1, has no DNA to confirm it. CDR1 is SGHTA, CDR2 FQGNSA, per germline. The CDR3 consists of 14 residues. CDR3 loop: CASSMSGGSEKLFF.

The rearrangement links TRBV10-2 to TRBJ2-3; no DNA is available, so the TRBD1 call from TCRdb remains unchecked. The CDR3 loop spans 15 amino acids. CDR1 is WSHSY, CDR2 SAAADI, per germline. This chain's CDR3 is CASSETGAQADTQYF.

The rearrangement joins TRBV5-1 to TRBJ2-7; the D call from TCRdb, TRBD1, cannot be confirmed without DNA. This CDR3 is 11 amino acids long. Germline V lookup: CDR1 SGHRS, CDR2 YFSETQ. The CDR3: CASSIPGTAIF.

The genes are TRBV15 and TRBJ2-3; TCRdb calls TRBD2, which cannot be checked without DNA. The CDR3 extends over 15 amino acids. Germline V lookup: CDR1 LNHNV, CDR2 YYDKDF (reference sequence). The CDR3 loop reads CATSRDPEGVDTQYF.

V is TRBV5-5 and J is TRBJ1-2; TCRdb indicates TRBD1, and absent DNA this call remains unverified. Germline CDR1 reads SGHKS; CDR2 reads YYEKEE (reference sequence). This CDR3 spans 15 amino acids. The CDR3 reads CASSPGTGSEFGYTF.

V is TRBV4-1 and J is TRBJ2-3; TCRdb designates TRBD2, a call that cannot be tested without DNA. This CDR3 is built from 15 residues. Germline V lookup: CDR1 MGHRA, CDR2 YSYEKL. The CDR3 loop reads CASSQEGGTQDTQYF.

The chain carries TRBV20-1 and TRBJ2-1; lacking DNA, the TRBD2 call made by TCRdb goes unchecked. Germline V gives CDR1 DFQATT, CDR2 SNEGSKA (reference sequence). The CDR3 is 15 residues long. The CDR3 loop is CSARGQGLVYNEQFF.

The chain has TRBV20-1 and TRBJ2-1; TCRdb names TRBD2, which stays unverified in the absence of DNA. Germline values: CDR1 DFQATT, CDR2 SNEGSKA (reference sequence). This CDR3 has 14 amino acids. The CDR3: CSKTSGSTSNEQFF.

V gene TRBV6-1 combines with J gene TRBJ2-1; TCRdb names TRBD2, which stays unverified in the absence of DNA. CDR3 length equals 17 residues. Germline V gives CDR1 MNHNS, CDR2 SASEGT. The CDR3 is CASRKTSSGGYVNEQFF.

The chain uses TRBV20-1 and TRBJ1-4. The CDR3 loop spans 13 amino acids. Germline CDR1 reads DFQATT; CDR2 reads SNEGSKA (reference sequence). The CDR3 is CSARSFLGEKLFF.

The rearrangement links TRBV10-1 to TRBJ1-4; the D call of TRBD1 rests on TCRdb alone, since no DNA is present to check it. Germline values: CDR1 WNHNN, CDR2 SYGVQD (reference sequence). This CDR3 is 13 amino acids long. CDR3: CASSARTEEKLFF.

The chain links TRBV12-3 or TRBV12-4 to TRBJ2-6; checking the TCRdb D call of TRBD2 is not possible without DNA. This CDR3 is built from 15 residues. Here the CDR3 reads CASTFEGAGANVLTF.